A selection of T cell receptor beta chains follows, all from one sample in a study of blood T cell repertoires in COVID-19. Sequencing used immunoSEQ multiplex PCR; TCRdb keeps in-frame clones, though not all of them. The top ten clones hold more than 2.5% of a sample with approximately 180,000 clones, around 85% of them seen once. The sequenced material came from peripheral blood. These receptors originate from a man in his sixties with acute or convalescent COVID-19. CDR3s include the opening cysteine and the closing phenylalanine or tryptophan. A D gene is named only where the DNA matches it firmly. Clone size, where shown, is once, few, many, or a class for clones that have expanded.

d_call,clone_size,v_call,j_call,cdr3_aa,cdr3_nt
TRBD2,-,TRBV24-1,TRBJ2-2,CATSDPRASGRNTGELFF,TGTGCCACCAGTGATCCTAGGGCTAGCGGGAGGAACACCGGGGAGCTGTTTTTT
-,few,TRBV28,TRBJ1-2,CASSQDTRSYGYTF,TGTGCCAGCAGTCAGGACACACGCTCTTATGGCTACACCTTC
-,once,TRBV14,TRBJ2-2,CASSPSGRELFF,TGTGCCAGCAGCCCCAGCGGGCGGGAGCTGTTTTTT
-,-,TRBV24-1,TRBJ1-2,CATSDLEGNYGYTF,TGTGCCACCAGTGATTTGGAGGGTAACTATGGCTACACCTTC
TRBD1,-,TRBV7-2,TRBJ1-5,CASSWGRTGGQPQHF,TGTGCCAGCAGCTGGGGGCGGACAGGGGGTCAGCCCCAGCATTTT
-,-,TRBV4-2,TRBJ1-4,CASSQDRGARNEKLFF,TGTGCCAGCAGCCAAGATCGGGGGGCGCGGAATGAAAAACTGTTTTTT
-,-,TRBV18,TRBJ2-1,CASSPAGDSNNEQFF,TGTGCCAGCTCACCCGCAGGGGATAGTAACAATGAGCAGTTCTTC
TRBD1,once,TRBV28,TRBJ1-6,CASSPRTGLGSPLHF,TGTGCCAGCAGTCCCCGGACAGGGTTAGGTTCACCCCTCCACTTT
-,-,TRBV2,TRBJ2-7,CASSTAYEQYF,TGTGCCAGCTCAACAGCCTACGAGCAGTACTTC
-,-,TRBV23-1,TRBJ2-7,CASSQSRESSYEQYF,TGCGCCAGCAGTCAATCTCGGGAAAGCTCCTACGAGCAGTACTTC
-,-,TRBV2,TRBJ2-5,CASNVQGLYETQYF,TGTGCCAGCAACGTCCAGGGGTTGTACGAGACCCAGTACTTC
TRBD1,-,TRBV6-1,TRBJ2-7,CASSEHTGGSYEQYF,TGTGCCAGCAGTGAACATACAGGGGGTTCCTACGAGCAGTACTTC
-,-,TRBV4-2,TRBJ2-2,CASSQNQRPERPGELFF,TGTGCCAGCAGCCAGAATCAGCGGCCCGAACGACCCGGGGAGCTGTTTTTT
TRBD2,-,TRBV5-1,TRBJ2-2,CASRRSGTAGELFF,TGCGCCAGCAGAAGGAGCGGGACGGCCGGGGAGCTGTTTTTT
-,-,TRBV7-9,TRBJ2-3,CASSPNSHTQYF,TGTGCCAGCAGCCCTAATTCCCATACGCAGTATTTT
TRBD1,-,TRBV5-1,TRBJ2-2,CASSWTGSNTGELFF,TGCGCCAGCAGCTGGACAGGGTCGAACACCGGGGAGCTGTTTTTT
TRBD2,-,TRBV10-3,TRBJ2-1,CAINRGRARNEQFF,TGTGCCATCAATCGCGGGAGGGCCCGCAATGAGCAGTTCTTC
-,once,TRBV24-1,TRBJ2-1,CATSGSSGNPNEQFF,TGTGCCACCAGTGGATCGAGCGGAAACCCCAATGAGCAGTTCTTC
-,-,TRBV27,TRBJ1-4,CASSSLLVGGGREKLFF,TGTGCCAGCAGTTCCCTCTTGGTGGGGGGGGGTCGAGAAAAACTGTTTTTT
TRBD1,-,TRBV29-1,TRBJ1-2,CSVAGTGGVGYTF,TGCAGCGTAGCCGGGACAGGGGGAGTTGGCTACACCTTC
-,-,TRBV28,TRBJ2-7,CASCTRQGLREQYF,TGTGCCAGCTGTACCAGGCAGGGGCTACGGGAGCAGTACTTC
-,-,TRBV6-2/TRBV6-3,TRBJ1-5,CASSYSRGSNQPQHF,TGTGCCAGCAGTTACTCTCGGGGTAGCAATCAGCCCCAGCATTTT
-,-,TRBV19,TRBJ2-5,CASSNGAGRETQYF,TGTGCCAGTAGTAATGGGGCGGGACGCGAGACCCAGTACTTC
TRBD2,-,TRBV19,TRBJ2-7,CASSDAGETYEQYF,TGTGCCAGTAGTGACGCGGGGGAAACCTACGAGCAGTACTTC
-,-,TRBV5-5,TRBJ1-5,CASSLLPGEPQHF,TGTGCCAGCAGCTTGCTCCCCGGGGAGCCCCAGCATTTT
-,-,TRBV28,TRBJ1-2,CASSGENYTF,TGTGCCAGCAGCGGGGAAAACTACACCTTC
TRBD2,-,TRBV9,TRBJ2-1,CASSVGLADRYNEQFF,TGTGCCAGCAGCGTTGGACTAGCGGACCGATACAATGAGCAGTTCTTC
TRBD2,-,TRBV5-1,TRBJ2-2,CASSFGLAGGRAPGELFF,TGCGCCAGCAGCTTTGGACTAGCGGGAGGGCGCGCCCCCGGGGAGCTGTTTTTT
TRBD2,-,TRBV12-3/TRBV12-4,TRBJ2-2,CASAQREVGELFF,TGTGCCAGCGCTCAGCGGGAGGTCGGGGAGCTGTTTTTT
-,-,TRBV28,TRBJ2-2,CASSRAGTPNTGELFF,TGTGCCAGCAGCCGCGCCGGGACACCGAACACCGGGGAGCTGTTTTTT
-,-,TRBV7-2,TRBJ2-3,CASSLVGQAPTDTQYF,TGTGCCAGCAGCTTAGTAGGTCAGGCGCCCACAGATACGCAGTATTTT
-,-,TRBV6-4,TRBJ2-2,CASRQQGTRNTGELFF,TGTGCCAGCAGACAACAGGGGACTCGAAACACCGGGGAGCTGTTTTTT
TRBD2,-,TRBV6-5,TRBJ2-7,CASTTSGRALYEQYF,TGTGCCAGCACCACGAGCGGGAGGGCCTTATACGAGCAGTACTTC
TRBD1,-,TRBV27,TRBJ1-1,CASRSTGANTEAFF,TGTGCCAGCAGGTCCACAGGGGCCAACACTGAAGCTTTCTTT
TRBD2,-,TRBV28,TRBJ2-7,CASSRWTSGDYEQYF,TGTGCCAGCAGTCGATGGACTAGCGGAGACTACGAGCAGTACTTC
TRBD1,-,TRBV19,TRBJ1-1,CASSPRDRINTEAFF,TGTGCCAGTAGTCCCCGGGACAGGATAAACACTGAAGCTTTCTTT
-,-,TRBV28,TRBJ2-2,CASSSRDTDTGELFF,TGTGCCAGCAGTTCTAGGGACACGGACACCGGGGAGCTGTTTTTT
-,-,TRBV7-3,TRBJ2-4,CASSPRPGDIQYF,TGTGCCAGCAGCCCGCGGCCGGGGGACATTCAGTACTTC
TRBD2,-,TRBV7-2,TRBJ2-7,CASSSRGGYEQYF,TGTGCCAGCAGCTCTCGGGGGGGGTACGAGCAGTACTTC
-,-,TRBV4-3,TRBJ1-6,CASSQDWIRDSYNSPLHF,TGCGCCAGCAGCCAAGATTGGATTCGCGACAGCTATAATTCACCCCTCCACTTT
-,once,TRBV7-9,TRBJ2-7,CASSPLLEGDWSSYEQYF,TGTGCCAGCAGCCCCCTTTTGGAGGGCGACTGGAGCTCCTACGAGCAGTACTTC
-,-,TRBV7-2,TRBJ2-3,CASSLGLTRTDTQYF,TGTGCCAGCAGCTTAGGACTAACCCGCACAGATACGCAGTATTTT
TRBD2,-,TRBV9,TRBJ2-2,CASSVRAGEGGELFF,TGTGCCAGCAGCGTAAGAGCGGGAGAGGGCGGGGAGCTGTTTTTT
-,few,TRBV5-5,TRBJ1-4,CASTRGAATNEKLFF,TGTGCCAGCACCCGGGGGGCAGCAACTAATGAAAAACTGTTTTTT
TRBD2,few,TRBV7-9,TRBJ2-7,CASSGGLEQYF,TGTGCCAGCAGTGGGGGACTAGAGCAGTACTTC
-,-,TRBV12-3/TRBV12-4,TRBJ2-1,CASSLGLRNEQFF,TGTGCCAGCAGTTTGGGGCTGCGCAATGAGCAGTTCTTC
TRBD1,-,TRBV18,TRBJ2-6,CASSSSRDSFSGANVLTF,TGTGCCAGCTCATCATCACGGGACAGCTTCTCTGGGGCCAACGTCCTGACTTTC
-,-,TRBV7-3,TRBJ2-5,CASSKGQSLAQYF,TGTGCCAGCAGCAAAGGACAGAGTTTGGCCCAGTACTTC
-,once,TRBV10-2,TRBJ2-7,CASSDGRRDEQYF,TGCGCCAGCAGTGACGGCAGGCGAGACGAGCAGTACTTC
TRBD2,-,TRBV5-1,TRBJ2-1,CASRTSGRASSNEQFF,TGCGCCAGCAGGACTAGCGGGAGGGCCTCCAGCAATGAGCAGTTCTTC
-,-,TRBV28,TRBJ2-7,CASRPEGGSSYEQYF,TGTGCCAGCAGGCCCGAGGGGGGGAGCTCCTACGAGCAGTACTTC
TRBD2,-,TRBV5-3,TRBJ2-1,CARSSDRTSGRCEQFF,TGTGCCAGAAGCTCTGACAGGACTAGCGGGAGGTGTGAGCAGTTCTTC